The source of this T cell receptor beta chain is a study of beta chain features in type 1 diabetes. General study points: In every one of the four CD4+ subsets, TCRB CDR3s were moderately but significantly shorter in Type 1 diabetes patients.

The sequenced template was cDNA made from the entire isolated RNA. Assay: immunoSEQ multiplex PCR; the TCRdb copy retains only in-frame clones and omits some. Here the sample spans approximately 600,000 clones, 12% being singletons. About this clone: The antigen is undetermined.

There are 15 residues in the CDR3. With V trimmed by 5 bases and J by 3 bases, 6 bases remained unmatched. In germline, CDR1 is SSHAT, CDR2 FNYEAQ (reference sequence). This receptor was obtained from a man aged 25-40 years with type 1 diabetes. The rearrangement uses TRBV7-7 and TRBJ2-3; 9 bases fit TRBD1. The sequencing sample was made of naive CD4+ T cells from blood. The CDR3 DNA reads TGTGCCAGCAGCCCCCGGACAGGGGAAACAGATACGCAGTATTTT. Translating gives CASSPRTGETDTQYF.